This T cell receptor beta chain was captured by sequencing in a study of T cell responses to AZD1222 COVID-19 vaccine. CDR3 length equals 13 residues. Per the germline V gene, CDR1 is SGHDT and CDR2 is YYEEEE. Between the trimmed V and J ends, which lost 4 bases and 4 bases, there was a span of 12 bases. Whole-study findings and limits: There were mostly white British donors and more females than males, and clonal diversity was possibly underestimated. Spike-specific TCR breadth and depth were elevated following two AZD1222 doses. Just a handful of people given AZD1222 tested seropositive at baseline.

This table comes from immunoSEQ multiplex PCR, and its TCRdb copy is limited to in-frame clones, with some not included. Here the sample spans fewer than 150,000 clones, over 85% being singletons. As to this clone: Its antigen is not identified.

The clonotype originates from an adult in good health. The rearrangement links TRBV5-6 to TRBJ2-7, with D tentatively TRBD2 (6 bases). The sample consisted of peripheral blood, taken on day 0 of AZD1222 vaccination. In DNA form, the CDR3 reads TGTGCCAGCAGCGAACCCGGGAGATACGAGCAGTACTTC. Protein: CASSEPGRYEQYF.